This entry lists 10 T cell receptor beta chains sequenced from one sample in a study of response to subunit inactivated influenza vaccine. TCRdb re-called the RT-PCR reads with MiXCR, one entry per CDR3 protein. Here the sample spans about half a million distinct CDR3 sequences, under 9% being singletons. Sequencing used PBMCs from blood, obtained less than 30 months after vaccination. Receptor source: a man aged 50-75 years who received an inactivated influenza vaccine.

This clonotype was seen many times. The chain joins TRBV20-1 to TRBJ2-1, with 9 nucleotides matching TRBD2. This CDR3 is built from 16 residues. V lost 2 bases to trimming and J lost 4 bases; unmatched junction nucleotides: 9. Germline CDR1 and CDR2: DFQATT and SNEGSKA (reference sequence). CDR3 coding DNA: TGCAGTGCTAGACAGCCTAGCGGGAAATCATACAATGAGCAGTTCTTC. Protein product: CSARQPSGKSYNEQFF.

The J gene is TRBJ1-1, the V gene TRBV28; the D is unclear. The germline V gene encodes CDR1 MDHEN and CDR2 SYDVKM. The CDR3 spans 13 residues. V lost 4 bases and J lost 5, with 11 bases in between. CDR3 sequence reads: CASSSTLGTEAFF. In DNA, the CDR3 is TGTGCCAGCAGTTCGACCCTGGGGACTGAAGCTTTCTTT.

This clonotype was counted between two and nine times. The rearrangement uses TRBV14 and TRBJ2-1; TRBD2 aligns across 7 bases. The V gene's germline CDR1 is SGHDN and CDR2 FVKESK. The CDR3 has 13 amino acids. Trimming removed 4 bases from V and 6 bases from J; junction bases left unmatched: 3. CDR3 in amino acids: CASSRGGFNEQFF. The CDR3, as DNA: TGTGCCAGCAGCCGGGGGGGGTTCAATGAGCAGTTCTTC.

The chain is built from TRBV20-1 and TRBJ2-3, with 9 bases fitting TRBD1. This CDR3 comprises 16 residues. Germline values: CDR1 DFQATT, CDR2 SNEGSKA (reference sequence). V gave up 3 bases and J gave up 2 bases; unmatched junction bases: 9. DNA for the CDR3: TGCAGTGCTAGGATAGGACAGGGGAGTTACACAGATACGCAGTATTTT. Its protein is CSARIGQGSYTDTQYF.

This clonotype has a handful of counts. The genes are TRBV15 and TRBJ2-7, with TRBD1 matching over 12 bases. CDR1 and CDR2 from the germline V gene are LNHNV and YYDKDF (reference sequence). The CDR3 contains 17 residues. The J segment lost 7 bases and the V segment lost 0 bases, leaving 10 bases of the junction unmatched. The CDR3 spells CATSRDFPGQGASEQYF. The CDR3 DNA reads as TGTGCCACCAGCAGAGATTTCCCGGGACAGGGGGCGAGTGAGCAGTACTTC.

This clonotype has only a few counts. This chain links TRBV20-1 with TRBJ1-6; the D is unclear. Germline-derived CDR1 and CDR2 are DFQATT and SNEGSKA (reference sequence). Trimming cost V 6 bases and J 0 bases, with 9 bases left between them. This CDR3 is 14 amino acids long. CDR3 sequence (DNA): TGCAGTGCCCTTAAGAGCTCCTATAATTCACCCCTCCACTTT. Translation: CSALKSSYNSPLHF.

This clonotype was recorded at least ten times. The chain couples TRBV12-3 or TRBV12-4 to TRBJ1-5; D perhaps matches TRBD1 (5 bases). This CDR3 contains 14 residues. Trimming pared 1 base from V and 6 bases from J, leaving 10 bases between. The CDR3 is CASSLGAGSQPQHF. The DNA for the CDR3 is TGTGCCAGCAGTTTAGGGGCAGGGAGTCAGCCCCAGCATTTT.

This clonotype was seen only a few times. The chain joins TRBV5-1 to TRBJ2-2; 10 bases match TRBD2. With 4 bases clipped from V and 6 bases from J, the junction kept 6 bases outside the gene matches. CDR1 is SGHRS, CDR2 YFSETQ, per germline. The length of the CDR3 is 15 residues. The CDR3 here is CASSPSGGAAGELFF. In nucleotides, the CDR3 is TGCGCCAGCAGCCCGAGCGGGGGGGCCGCCGGGGAGCTGTTTTTT.

Ten or more counts support this clonotype. The rearrangement uses TRBV14 and TRBJ1-2, with D maybe TRBD1 (5 bases). The length of the CDR3 is 14 residues. V was clipped by 1 base and J by 7 bases, with 13 bases between them. Germline V gives CDR1 SGHDN, CDR2 FVKESK. CDR3 bases: TGTGCCAGCAGCCAAGCCAGGGCTGGAGGTGGCTACACCTTC. It codes for CASSQARAGGGYTF. The whole variable domain, filled in from reference TRBV14 and TRBJ1-2, reads EAGVTQFPSHSVIEKGQTVTLRCDPISGHDNLYWYRRVMGKEIKFLLHFVKESKQDESGMPNNRFLAERTGGTYSTLKVQPAELEDSGVYFCASSQARAGGGYTFGSGTRLTVV.

The chain uses TRBV28 and TRBJ2-7, with D tentatively TRBD2 (5 bases). CDR3 size: 13 residues. Trimming removed 3 bases at V and 5 bases at J, with 11 bases between. Germline CDR1 and CDR2: MDHEN and SYDVKM. CDR3: CASSFGSSNEQYF. As DNA, the CDR3 is TGTGCCAGCAGTTTTGGGAGTAGCAACGAGCAGTACTTC.